This TCR beta chain is drawn from a study of T cells after posttransplantation cyclophosphamide. The naive gate required viable CD3+CD4+ or CD3+CD8+ cells with CCR7+CD45RA+CD45RO-CD95-CD27+CD28+ phenotype. On the day of bone marrow donation, the related graft donor provided peripheral blood. This clone came up once. No antigen is known for it. Produced via immunoSEQ multiplex PCR; TCRdb's table is partial and in-frame only. The top ten clones hold roughly 0.17% of a sample with some 20,000 clones, 95% to 98% of them seen once. The CDR3 loop spans 15 amino acids. Trimming cost V 0 bases and J 4 bases, with 12 bases left between them. In germline, CDR1 is LNHNV, CDR2 YYDKDF (reference sequence). Study-wide results and caveats: Skin or GI-infiltrating T cells shared few TRB sequences with blood.

The chain carries TRBV15 and TRBJ1-1; a weak D match, TRBD1 (6 bases). Sequencing input: naive CD4+ T cells sorted from PBMCs. The receptor was isolated from a middle-aged man in good health, CMV-negative, and a related stem cell transplant donor. The CDR3 DNA is TGTGCCACCAGCAGAGATCGCAGGGGTGGCACTGAAGCTTTCTTT. Translating it yields CATSRDRRGGTEAFF.